The following is a TCR beta chain sequence with its context. Its antigen is currently unknown. Trimming cost V 6 bases and J 1 base; bases outside gene matches: 5. The CDR3 consists of 14 residues. Germline V lookup: CDR1 LNHDA, CDR2 SQIVND (reference sequence). TCRdb's table, derived via immunoSEQ multiplex PCR, lists solely in-frame clones and lacks some. Counted here are around 100,000 clones, more than 65% occurring once; the ten biggest clones make up under 10%. These data belong to a study of T cell responses to AZD1222 COVID-19 vaccine. Study-level results: There were vaccine-associated CD4 TCRs across spike, dominant at 160-218 and 743-854.

The V call is TRBV19, the J call TRBJ1-2; the match to TRBD1 covers 7 bases. The sample consisted of peripheral blood, taken on day 0 of AZD1222 vaccination. This receptor was identified in an adult in good health. The CDR3 region has the DNA TGTGCCAGTAGCCGAGGGGACAGTAACTATGGCTACACCTTC. This encodes CASSRGDSNYGYTF.